This TCR beta chain was identified during a study of blood T cell repertoires in COVID-19 (dated by TCRdb to 2020 to 2021). About the full investigation: Samples covering the acute and convalescent phases of COVID-19 were provided by collaborators in the United States, Italy and Spain. Samples came from the ongoing ImmuneRACE study (first 160 participants) plus 1,254 subjects from 6 global collaborators. A freely available public database, intended as a resource for researchers studying the immune response to SARS-CoV-2, is where the repertoires were released. The prospective study material was composed of cDNA or gDNA derived from T cells, B-cell-depleted T cells, or PBMCs. The dataset comprised deeply sampled blood TCRbeta repertoires from subjects exposed to, actively infected with, or recovered from COVID-19. Nearly every sample came with metadata listing a de-identified subject ID, COVID-19 status, age in years and sex. Where available, HLA class I and class II types were obtained from metadata supplied by the sample provider rather than from assay-based typing.

The junction carries 15 bases between V and J, which are trimmed by 3 bases and 6 bases respectively. Taken from the germline V gene, the CDR1 and CDR2 loops are SNHLY and FYNNEI. The CDR3, cysteine through phenylalanine, is 15 amino acids long. Only the CDR3 DNA is retained, 45 bases long and in frame from the first base. TCRbeta CDR3 regions were amplified from genomic DNA using the immunoSEQ Assay, a bias-controlled multiplex PCR. For the original study's pipeline: Within the assay, amplification of reference gene primers was used to estimate how many nucleated cells each sample contained. To quantify the absolute abundance of each unique TCRbeta CDR3 rearrangement, sequence reads were collapsed and filtered. For each sample, productive Simpson clonality was calculated by taking the square root of Simpson's diversity index across productive rearrangements. TCRdb took this table from immuneACCESS and kept in-frame rearrangements with V and J called. Such tables lack part of the clones; where checked against another copy, unresolved V genes explain under half of the gap, and the rest is unexplained. V, J and clone size were drawn from that table, and D and trimming were deduced from the DNA. The sample records over 450,000 clones, 89% of which are singletons. Jointly, the top ten make up 0.9% of the sample.

On this clone: Its antigen has not been determined. Base qualities are not provided; no much larger clone lies one nucleotide away.

On the study overall, not on this receptor specifically: The quantity of clinical and demographic metadata differed by source and by participant and was supplied without curation.

One collaborating source in Seattle enrolled patients during active infection and followed them longitudinally through the course of disease. Each collaborating institution followed its own protocols to collect whole blood in K2EDTA tubes. For TCRbeta analysis, collaborators shipped samples in one of three forms: frozen whole blood, isolated PBMCs, or DNA extracted from either of those sample types. This TCR derives from a man aged 18 to 30 with COVID-19, enrolled during active disease. The chain employs TRBV2 and TRBJ1-5; perhaps TRBD1 is the D gene, with 6 bases matching. The sample comprised peripheral blood. The DNA sequence is given as TGTGCCAGCAGTGACTGGGCAGGGGCTGGTCAGCCCCAGCATTTT. This codes for CASSDWAGAGQPQHF.